Shown below are 7 T cell receptor beta chains from a single sample sequenced in a study of blood T cell repertoires in COVID-19. Produced via immunoSEQ multiplex PCR; TCRdb's table is partial and in-frame only. Of roughly 220,000 clones listed, more than 65% are singletons. The sample comprised peripheral blood. These receptors all stem from a woman aged 30 to 39 who had recovered from COVID-19.

This chain joins TRBV29-1 and TRBJ2-4; possible D gene TRBD1, 6 bases. The CDR3 totals 10 residues. V lost 7 bases to trimming and J lost 14 bases, with 15 bases between them. The germline V gene has CDR1 SQVTM and CDR2 ANQGSEA. The CDR3 is CSAYTGLEYF. CDR3 DNA sequence: TGCAGCGCGTACACAGGGTTGGAGTACTTC.

The rearrangement uses TRBV19 and TRBJ2-5, with D possibly being TRBD1 (5 bases). The germline V and J ends were trimmed by 7 bases and 1 base, with 7 bases remaining between them. CDR3 size: 12 residues. CDR1 LNHDA and CDR2 SQIVND come from the germline V gene (reference sequence). The CDR3 protein is CASTDSQETQYF. CDR3 DNA sequence: TGTGCCAGTACCGACAGCCAAGAGACCCAGTACTTC.

J is TRBJ2-1 and V is TRBV5-1; possible D gene TRBD2, 6 bases. The germline V and J ends were trimmed by 3 bases and 9 bases, with 13 bases remaining between them. The CDR3 extends over 13 amino acids. Germline CDR1 is SGHRS and CDR2 is YFSETQ. Written as DNA, the CDR3 is TGCGCCAGCAGCTGGGGACTGATGAGTGAGCAGTTCTTC. This sequence encodes CASSWGLMSEQFF. Looking up the rest from reference TRBV5-1 and TRBJ2-1 gives the full variable domain: KAGVTQTPRYLIKTRGQQVTLSCSPISGHRSVSWYQQTPGQGLQFLFEYFSETQRNKGNFPGRFSGRQFSNSRSEMNVSTLELGDSALYLCASSWGLMSEQFFGPGTRLTVL.

The count of this clone is one. The chain recombines TRBV9 with TRBJ2-2; no definite D call. This CDR3 has 16 amino acids. V was clipped by 0 bases and J by 0 bases, with 9 bases between them. In germline, CDR1 is SGDLS, CDR2 YYNGEE. This CDR3 reads CASSVVENANTGELFF. DNA for the CDR3: TGTGCCAGCAGCGTAGTAGAGAACGCGAACACCGGGGAGCTGTTTTTT.

The chain carries TRBV28 and TRBJ2-7; 12 nucleotides line up with TRBD2. CDR1 is MDHEN and CDR2 is SYDVKM in the germline V gene. V lost 4 bases, J lost 2 bases, and 9 bases stayed unmatched. CDR3 length equals 17 residues. The DNA for the CDR3 is TGTGCCAGCAGTTGGGCCCCGGGACTAGCGGGTACCTACGAGCAGTACTTC. Translation: CASSWAPGLAGTYEQYF.

V usage is TRBV6-5 and J usage is TRBJ2-1; D is undetermined. The V end was cut by 4 bases, the J end by 5 bases, with 15 bases between. The CDR3 is made up of 15 amino acids. CDR1 and CDR2 (germline): MNHEY, SVGAGI. CDR3: CASSWWKEVNNEQFF. The CDR3 DNA is TGTGCCAGCAGTTGGTGGAAAGAGGTTAACAATGAGCAGTTCTTC.

The chain uses TRBV5-1 and TRBJ2-2, with 9 nucleotides matching TRBD2. Losses at the gene ends were 2 bases for V and 7 bases for J; bases not matched to a gene: 6. The CDR3 loop spans 15 amino acids. Germline CDR1 SGHRS, CDR2 YFSETQ. CDR3 protein: CASSFLAGSVGELFF. The CDR3 DNA follows: TGCGCCAGCAGCTTCCTAGCGGGATCTGTCGGGGAGCTGTTTTTT.